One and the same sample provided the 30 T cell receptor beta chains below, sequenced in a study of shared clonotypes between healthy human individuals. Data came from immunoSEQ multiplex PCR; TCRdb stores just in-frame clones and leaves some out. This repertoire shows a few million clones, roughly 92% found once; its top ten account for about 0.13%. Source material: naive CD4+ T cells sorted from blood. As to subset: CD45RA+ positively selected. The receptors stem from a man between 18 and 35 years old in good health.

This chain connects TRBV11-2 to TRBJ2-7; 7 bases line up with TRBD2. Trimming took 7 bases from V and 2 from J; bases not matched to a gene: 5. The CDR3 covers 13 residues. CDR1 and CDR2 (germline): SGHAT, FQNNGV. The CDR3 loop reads CASKRESPYEQYF. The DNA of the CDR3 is TGTGCCAGCAAGCGGGAATCCCCCTACGAGCAGTACTTC.

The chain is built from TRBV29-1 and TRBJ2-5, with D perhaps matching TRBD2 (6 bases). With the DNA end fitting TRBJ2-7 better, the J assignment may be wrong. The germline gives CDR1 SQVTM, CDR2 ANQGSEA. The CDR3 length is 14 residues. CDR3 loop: CSVEEGGWPYEQYF. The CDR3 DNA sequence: TGCAGCGTTGAAGAGGGGGGTTGGCCCTACGAGCAGTACTTC.

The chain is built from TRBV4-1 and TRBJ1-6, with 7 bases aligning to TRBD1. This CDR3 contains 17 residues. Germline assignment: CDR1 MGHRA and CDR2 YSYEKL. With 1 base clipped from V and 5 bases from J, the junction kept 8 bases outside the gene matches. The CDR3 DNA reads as TGCGCCAGCAGCCAAGGCCCGGGACAGCGGGATAATTCACCCCTCCACTTT. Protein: CASSQGPGQRDNSPLHF.

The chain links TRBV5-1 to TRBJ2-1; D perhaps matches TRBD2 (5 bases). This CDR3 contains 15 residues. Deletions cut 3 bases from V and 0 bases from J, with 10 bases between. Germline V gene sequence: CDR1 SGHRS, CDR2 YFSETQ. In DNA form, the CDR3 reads TGCGCCAGCAGCTCGGGGTGGACCTCCTACAATGAGCAGTTCTTC. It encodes CASSSGWTSYNEQFF.

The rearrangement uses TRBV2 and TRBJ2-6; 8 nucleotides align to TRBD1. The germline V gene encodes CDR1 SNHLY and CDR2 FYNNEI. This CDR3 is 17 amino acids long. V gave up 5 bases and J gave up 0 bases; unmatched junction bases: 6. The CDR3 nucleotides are TGTGCCAGCAGTCAGGACAGGGCACTCTCTGGGGCCAACGTCCTGACTTTC. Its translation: CASSQDRALSGANVLTF.

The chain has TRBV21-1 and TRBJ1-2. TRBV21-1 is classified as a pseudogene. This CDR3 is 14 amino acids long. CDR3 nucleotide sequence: TGTGCCAGCACCGAGGGTAGGGTGGACTATGGCTACACCTTC. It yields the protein CASTEGRVDYGYTF.

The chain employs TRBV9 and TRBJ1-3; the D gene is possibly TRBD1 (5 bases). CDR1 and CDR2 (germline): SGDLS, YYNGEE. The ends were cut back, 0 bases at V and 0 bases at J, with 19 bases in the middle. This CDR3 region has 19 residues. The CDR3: CASSVEGWTTPNSGNTIYF. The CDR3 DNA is TGTGCCAGCAGCGTAGAAGGTTGGACAACCCCTAACTCTGGAAACACCATATATTTT.

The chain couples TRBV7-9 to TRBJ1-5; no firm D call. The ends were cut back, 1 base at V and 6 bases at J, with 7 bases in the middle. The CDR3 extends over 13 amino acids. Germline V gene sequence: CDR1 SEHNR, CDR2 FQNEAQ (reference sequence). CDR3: CASSLESGQPQHF. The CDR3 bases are TGTGCCAGCAGCTTAGAGTCGGGTCAGCCCCAGCATTTT. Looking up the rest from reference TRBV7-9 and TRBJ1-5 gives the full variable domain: DTGVSQNPRHKITKRGQNVTFRCDPISEHNRLYWYRQTLGQGPEFLTYFQNEAQLEKSRLLSDRFSAERPKGSFSTLEIQRTEQGDSAMYLCASSLESGQPQHFGDGTRLSIL.

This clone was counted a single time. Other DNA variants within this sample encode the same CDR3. For the CDR3, the DNA is TGTGCCTGGGGAGGACAGGGAGGTGAAAAACTGTTTTTT. Its protein product is CAWGGQGGEKLFF. V and J are TRBV30 and TRBJ1-4; 8 bases are shared with TRBD1. This CDR3 spans 13 amino acids. V shed 5 bases and J 7 bases; nucleotides not matched to a gene: 6. Germline loops: CDR1 GTSNPN, CDR2 SVGIG (reference sequence).

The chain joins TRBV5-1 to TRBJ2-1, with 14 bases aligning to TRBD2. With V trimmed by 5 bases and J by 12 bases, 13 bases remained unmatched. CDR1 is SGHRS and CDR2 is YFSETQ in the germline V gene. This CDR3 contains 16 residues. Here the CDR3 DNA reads TGCGCCAGCAGGATGGGGACTAGCGGGAGTTCAGGCGGGCAGTTCTTC. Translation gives CASRMGTSGSSGGQFF.

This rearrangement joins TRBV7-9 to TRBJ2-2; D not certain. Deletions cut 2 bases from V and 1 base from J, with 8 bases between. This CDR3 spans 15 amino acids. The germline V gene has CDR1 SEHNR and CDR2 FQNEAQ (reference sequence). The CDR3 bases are TGTGCCAGCAGCTTACTCCTATTGAACACCGGGGAGCTGTTTTTT. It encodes CASSLLLLNTGELFF.

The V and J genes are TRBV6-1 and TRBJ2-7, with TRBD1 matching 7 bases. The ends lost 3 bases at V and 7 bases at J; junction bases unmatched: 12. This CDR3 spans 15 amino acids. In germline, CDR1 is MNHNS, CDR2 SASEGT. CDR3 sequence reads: CASSEQGQGVVEQYF. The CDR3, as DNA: TGTGCCAGCAGTGAGCAGGGGCAGGGGGTTGTGGAGCAGTACTTC.

This CDR3 is CASSGLAGGHSSYEQYF. CDR3 nucleotide sequence: TGTGCCAGCAGCGGACTAGCGGGGGGCCATAGCTCCTACGAGCAGTACTTC. V is TRBV11-2 and J is TRBJ2-7, with 14 bases lining up with TRBD2. CDR1 is SGHAT and CDR2 is FQNNGV in the germline V gene. The trim removed 5 bases at V and 0 bases at J, leaving 6 bases unmatched. The CDR3 consists of 17 residues.

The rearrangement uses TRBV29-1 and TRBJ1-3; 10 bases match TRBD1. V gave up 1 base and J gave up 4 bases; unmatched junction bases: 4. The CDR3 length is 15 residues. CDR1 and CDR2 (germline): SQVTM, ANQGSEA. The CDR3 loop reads CSVEGGQGFGNTIYF. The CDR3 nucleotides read TGCAGCGTTGAAGGGGGACAGGGGTTCGGAAACACCATATATTTT.

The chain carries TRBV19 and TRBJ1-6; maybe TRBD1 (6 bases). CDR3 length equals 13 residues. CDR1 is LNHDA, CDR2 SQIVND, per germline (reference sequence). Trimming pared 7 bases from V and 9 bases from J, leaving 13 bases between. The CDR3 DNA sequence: TGTGCCAGTACCTCCCTACAGGGTTCACCCCTCCACTTT. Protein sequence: CASTSLQGSPLHF.

The CDR3 DNA sequence: TGTGCCAGTGGGAGCAGCTATAACTCCTACAATGAGCAGTTCTTC. This sequence encodes CASGSSYNSYNEQFF. The chain couples TRBV6-5 to TRBJ2-1; D is possibly TRBD2 (5 bases). Germline V lookup: CDR1 MNHEY, CDR2 SVGAGI. Between the trimmed V and J ends, which lost 9 bases and 0 bases, there was a span of 15 bases. The CDR3 is made up of 15 amino acids.

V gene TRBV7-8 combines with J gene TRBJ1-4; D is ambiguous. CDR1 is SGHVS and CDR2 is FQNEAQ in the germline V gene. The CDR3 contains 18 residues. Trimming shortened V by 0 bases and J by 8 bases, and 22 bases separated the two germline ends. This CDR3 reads CASSLAPPRRTAGEKLFF. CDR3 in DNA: TGTGCCAGCAGCTTAGCTCCCCCGCGGAGGACTGCGGGGGAAAAACTGTTTTTT.

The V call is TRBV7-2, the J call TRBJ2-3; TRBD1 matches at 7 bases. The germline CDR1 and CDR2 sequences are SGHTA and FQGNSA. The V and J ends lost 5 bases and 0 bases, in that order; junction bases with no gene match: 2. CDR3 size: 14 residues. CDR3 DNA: TGTGCCAGCAGCCGGGACAGAAGCACAGATACGCAGTATTTT. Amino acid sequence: CASSRDRSTDTQYF.

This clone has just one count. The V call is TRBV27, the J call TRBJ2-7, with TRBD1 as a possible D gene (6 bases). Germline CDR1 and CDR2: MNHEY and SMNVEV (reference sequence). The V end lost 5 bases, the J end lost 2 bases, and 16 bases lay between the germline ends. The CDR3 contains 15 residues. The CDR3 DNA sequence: TGTGCCAGCAGTCCCTACAGGGAGAGAACCTACGAGCAGTACTTC. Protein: CASSPYRERTYEQYF.

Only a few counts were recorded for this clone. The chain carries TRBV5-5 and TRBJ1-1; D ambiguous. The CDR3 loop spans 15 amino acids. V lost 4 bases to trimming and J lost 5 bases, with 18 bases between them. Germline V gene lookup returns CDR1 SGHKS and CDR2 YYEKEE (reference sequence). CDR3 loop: CASSHQLEWNTEAFF. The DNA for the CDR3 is TGTGCCAGCAGCCACCAGTTGGAATGGAATACTGAAGCTTTCTTT.

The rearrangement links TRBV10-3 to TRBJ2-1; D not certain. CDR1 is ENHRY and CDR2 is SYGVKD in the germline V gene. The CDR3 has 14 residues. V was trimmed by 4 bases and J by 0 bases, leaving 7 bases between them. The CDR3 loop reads CAISGSSSYNEQFF. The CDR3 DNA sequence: TGTGCCATCAGTGGCAGCAGCTCCTACAATGAGCAGTTCTTC.

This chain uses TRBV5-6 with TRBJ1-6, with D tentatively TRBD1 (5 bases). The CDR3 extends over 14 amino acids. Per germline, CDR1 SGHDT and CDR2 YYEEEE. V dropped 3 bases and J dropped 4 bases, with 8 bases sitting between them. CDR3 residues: CASSSRQYNSPLHF. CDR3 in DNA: TGTGCCAGCAGCTCACGACAGTATAATTCACCCCTCCACTTT.

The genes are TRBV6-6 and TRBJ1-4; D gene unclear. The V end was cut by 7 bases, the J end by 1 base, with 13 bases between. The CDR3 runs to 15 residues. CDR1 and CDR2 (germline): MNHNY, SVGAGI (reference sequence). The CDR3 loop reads CASTGGGGTNEKLFF. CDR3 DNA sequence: TGTGCCAGCACAGGAGGAGGAGGAACTAATGAAAAACTGTTTTTT.

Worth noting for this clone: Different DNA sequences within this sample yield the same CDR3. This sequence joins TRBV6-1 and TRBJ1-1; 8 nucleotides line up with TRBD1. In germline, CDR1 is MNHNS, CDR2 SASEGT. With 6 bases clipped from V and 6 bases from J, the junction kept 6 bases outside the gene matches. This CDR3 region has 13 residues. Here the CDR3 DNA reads TGTGCCAGCAGCCTCGACAGGGGCCCTGAAGCTTTCTTT. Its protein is CASSLDRGPEAFF.

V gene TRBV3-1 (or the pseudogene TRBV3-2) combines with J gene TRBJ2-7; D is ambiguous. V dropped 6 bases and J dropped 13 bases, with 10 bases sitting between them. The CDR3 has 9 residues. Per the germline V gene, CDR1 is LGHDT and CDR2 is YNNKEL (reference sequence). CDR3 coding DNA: TGTGCCAGCAGTCACCGCAGATACTTC. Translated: CASSHRRYF.

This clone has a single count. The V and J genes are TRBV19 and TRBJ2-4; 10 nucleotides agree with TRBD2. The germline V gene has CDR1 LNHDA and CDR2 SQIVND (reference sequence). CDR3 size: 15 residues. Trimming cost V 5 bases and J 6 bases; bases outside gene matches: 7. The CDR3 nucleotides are TGTGCCAGTAGTCCTAGCGGGAGTACTGTAAACATTCAGTACTTC. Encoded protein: CASSPSGSTVNIQYF.

The DNA of the CDR3 is TGTGCCAGCAGTCCTTGGACAGGGTCAGGCGAAAAACTGTTTTTT. Its protein is CASSPWTGSGEKLFF. The chain links TRBV6-1 to TRBJ1-4; TRBD1 matches 8 bases. Germline V gene data show CDR1 as MNHNS and CDR2 as SASEGT. The V gene end was trimmed by 5 bases and the J gene end by 8 bases; junction bases not matched to a gene: 10. The CDR3 runs to 15 residues.

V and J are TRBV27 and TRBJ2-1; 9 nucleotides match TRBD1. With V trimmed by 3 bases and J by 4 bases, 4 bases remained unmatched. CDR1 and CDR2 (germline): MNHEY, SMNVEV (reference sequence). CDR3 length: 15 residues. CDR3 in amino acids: CASSLKTGGYNEQFF. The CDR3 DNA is TGTGCCAGCAGTTTGAAGACAGGGGGATACAATGAGCAGTTCTTC.

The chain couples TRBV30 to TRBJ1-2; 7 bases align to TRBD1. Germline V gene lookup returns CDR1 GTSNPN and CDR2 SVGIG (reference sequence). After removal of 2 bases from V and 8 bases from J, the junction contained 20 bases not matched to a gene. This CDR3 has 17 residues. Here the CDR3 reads CAWSPGQKTTQRSGYTF. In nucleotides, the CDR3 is TGTGCCTGGAGTCCGGGACAGAAGACTACCCAGAGGTCCGGCTACACCTTC. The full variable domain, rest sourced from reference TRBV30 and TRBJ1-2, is SQTIHQWPATLVQPVGSPLSLECTVEGTSNPNLYWYRQAAGRGLQLLFYSVGIGQISSEVPQNLSASRPQDRQFILSSKKLLLSDSGFYLCAWSPGQKTTQRSGYTFGSGTRLTVV.

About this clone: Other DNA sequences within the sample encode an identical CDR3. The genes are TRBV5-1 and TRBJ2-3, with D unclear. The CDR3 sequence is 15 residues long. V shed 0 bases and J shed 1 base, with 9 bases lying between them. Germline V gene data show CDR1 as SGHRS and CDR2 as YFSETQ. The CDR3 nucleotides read TGCGCCAGCAGCTTGGAAGGCGCAGGCACAGATACGCAGTATTTT. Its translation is CASSLEGAGTDTQYF.